A selection of T cell receptor beta chains follows, all from one sample in a study of response to subunit inactivated influenza vaccine. One entry per CDR3 protein, called by TCRdb with MiXCR from the RT-PCR reads. Here the sample spans roughly 500,000 distinct CDR3 sequences, approximately 15% being singletons. The sequencing used CD4+ T cells sorted from PBMCs, collected less than 30 months after vaccination. Every receptor here comes from a man in his fifties or sixties who received an inactivated influenza vaccine. CDR3s include the opening cysteine and the closing phenylalanine or tryptophan. Each record gives: D gene, J gene, clone size, V gene, CDR3 DNA, CDR3 protein. The D gene is left open where the match is weak. Clone size is not always given. Where it is, it says once, few, many or a class for expanded clones.

NA TRBJ2-7 NA TRBV5-1 TGCGCCAGCAGCTTGGTTAGAGGGGGACCACCAGAGCAGTACTTC CASSLVRGGPPEQYF
NA TRBJ2-1 NA TRBV5-1 TGCGCCAGCATCGGTGACAATCTGAATGAGCAGTTCTTC CASIGDNLNEQFF
NA TRBJ2-3 few TRBV20-1 TGCAGTGCTAGAGGTCGACTAGGGAGCACAGATACGCAGTATTTT CSARGRLGSTDTQYF
NA TRBJ2-5 NA TRBV25-1 TGTGCCAGCAGGAAGCAGGGTAGGCGTCGAGAGACCCAGTACTTC CASRKQGRRRETQYF
TRBD1 TRBJ2-5 few TRBV7-2 TGTGCCAGCAGCAACCACAGGGGGTCGCTTCAAGAGACCCAGTACTTC CASSNHRGSLQETQYF
NA TRBJ2-5 few TRBV28 TGTGCCAGCAGTTTTTGGGTGGACTCCGGGACCCAGTACTTC CASSFWVDSGTQYF
NA TRBJ2-7 few TRBV4-3 TGCGCCAGCAGCCGAGCACAGGGAGACGAGCAGTACTTC CASSRAQGDEQYF
NA TRBJ2-2 few TRBV2 TGTGCCAGCAGTGCATGGGGTTTAGGGGAGCTGTTTTTT CASSAWGLGELFF
NA TRBJ2-3 NA TRBV5-1 TGCGCCAGCAGCACTGACGGGAGACTTGCAGATACGCAGTATTTT CASSTDGRLADTQYF
NA TRBJ2-5 NA TRBV20-1 TGCAGTGCTGACAATCCCCGACGGGTTAGAGATCTAACCCAGTACTTC CSADNPRRVRDLTQYF
NA TRBJ2-7 NA TRBV5-1 TGCGCCAGCAGCTTGGGACAGGTCAGCTCCTACGAGCAGTACTTC CASSLGQVSSYEQYF
NA TRBJ2-1 few TRBV7-2 TGTGCCAGCAGTTCATATATCAGTGAGCAGTTCTTC CASSSYISEQFF
NA TRBJ2-3 NA TRBV20-1 TGCAGTCTGGTGCCAGATACGCAGTATTTT CSLVPDTQYF
NA TRBJ2-5 few TRBV5-1 TGCGCCAGCAGCTTGGGAGCGTATCAAGAGACCCAGTACTTC CASSLGAYQETQYF
TRBD1 TRBJ2-3 few TRBV28 TGTGCCAGCAGTCGTCTTCAGGGGGCCGCAGATACGCAGTATTTT CASSRLQGAADTQYF
TRBD1 TRBJ2-1 NA TRBV6-1 TGTGCCAGCAGTCGGGCCGTGACAGGGGCCCTCAATGAGCAGTTCTTC CASSRAVTGALNEQFF
NA TRBJ1-2 many TRBV12-3/TRBV12-4 TGTGCCAGCAGTCAGGATGAACAGGCCACCTATGGCTACACCTTC CASSQDEQATYGYTF
TRBD2 TRBJ2-1 NA TRBV24-1 TGTGCCACCAGTGACATCTCAGGGACTAGTAGCAATGAGCAGTTCTTC CATSDISGTSSNEQFF
NA TRBJ2-1 NA TRBV5-1 TGCGCCAGCAGCTTGGGTTACAGGGCCCATGAGCAGTTCTTC CASSLGYRAHEQFF
TRBD1 TRBJ2-1 many TRBV5-1 TGCGCCAGCAGCGCGGACGGACAGGGACCGTTCTTC CASSADGQGPFF
TRBD2 TRBJ2-3 few TRBV27 TGTGCCAGCAGTTTGGGACTAGCGGGAGTTCTGGGGACAAGCACAGATACGCAGTATTTT CASSLGLAGVLGTSTDTQYF
NA TRBJ1-5 NA TRBV10-3 TGTGCCATCAGTCCCCGGAGGGAATCTTGGGCCCAGCATTTT CAISPRRESWAQHF
TRBD2 TRBJ2-3 few TRBV20-1 TGCAGTGCTAGTAGGAGCGAGGGACTACCGGATACGCAGTATTTT CSASRSEGLPDTQYF
TRBD1 TRBJ1-6 NA TRBV13 TGTGCCAGCAGCTCCCGGGACAGGGGCCGTTCACCCCTCCACTTT CASSSRDRGRSPLHF
NA TRBJ2-5 NA TRBV29-1 TGCAGCGTTGAAGATAGTAACAGGAGAGGGGAGACCCAGTACTTC CSVEDSNRRGETQYF
NA TRBJ2-3 NA TRBV7-8 TGTGCCAGCAGCTTATCGGACTCTACGCAGTATTTT CASSLSDSTQYF
TRBD2 TRBJ2-5 NA TRBV5-4 TGTGCCAGCAGCTCCGGTACTAGCGGGAGGCGTTCCCAAGAGACCCAGTACTTC CASSSGTSGRRSQETQYF
TRBD1 TRBJ2-5 NA TRBV12-3/TRBV12-4 TGTGCCAGCAGTTTAAATATCGGACAGGGTAGGCAAGAGACCCAGTACTTC CASSLNIGQGRQETQYF
NA TRBJ2-7 NA TRBV10-2 TGCGCCACCCTACCCCCGGGTTCAACCTACGAGCAGTACTTC CATLPPGSTYEQYF
NA TRBJ2-1 NA TRBV20-1 TGCAGTCCTCGTATCGGGACTTCCTACAATGAGCAGTTCTTC CSPRIGTSYNEQFF
TRBD1 TRBJ2-7 NA TRBV5-1 TGCGCCAGCAGCCTCGATGGGACAGTCGACGAGCAGTACTTC CASSLDGTVDEQYF
TRBD1 TRBJ1-1 NA TRBV28 TGTGCCAGCAGTTTATTACAGGGGCGAATTAACACTGAAGCTTTCTTT CASSLLQGRINTEAFF
NA TRBJ1-2 NA TRBV28 TGTGCCAGCAGTTTTCCGGCTCAACACTATGGCTACACCTTC CASSFPAQHYGYTF
NA TRBJ1-4 NA TRBV4-3 TGCGCCAGCAGCCAAACTTTGGGGGGGTTGGCAACTAATGAAAAACTGTTTTTT CASSQTLGGLATNEKLFF
NA TRBJ1-4 few TRBV11-2 TGTGCCAGCAGTTTGGGGACACGTGAAAAACTGTTTTTT CASSLGTREKLFF
NA TRBJ1-1 NA TRBV7-6 TGTGCCAGCAGCCCACTAAGGGGGGAAAGGAACACTGAAGCTTTCTTT CASSPLRGERNTEAFF
TRBD1 TRBJ2-7 few TRBV10-3 TGTGCCATCAGGTCGGGACAGAAAAATTACGAGCAGTACTTC CAIRSGQKNYEQYF
NA TRBJ1-2 many TRBV12-3/TRBV12-4 TGTGCCAGCAGTCCGAATGGACTATATGGCTACACCTTC CASSPNGLYGYTF
NA TRBJ2-5 few TRBV15 TGTGCCACCAGCAGAGATGTGGGGTCCCAGTACTTC CATSRDVGSQYF
NA TRBJ1-1 few TRBV12-3/TRBV12-4 TGTGCCAGCAGTTTTGCAGGGATCAGCACTGAAGCTTTCTTT CASSFAGISTEAFF
NA TRBJ2-4 few TRBV20-1 TGCAGTGCTAGGGACCTCATGTTGGCCAAAAACATTCAGTACTTC CSARDLMLAKNIQYF
TRBD1 TRBJ2-5 NA TRBV27 TGTGCCAGCAGTCTCAGGGGGTTTGGCGAGACCCAGTACTTC CASSLRGFGETQYF
NA TRBJ2-2 NA TRBV18 TGTGCCAGCTCACCAGTCTCTGGAACCGGGGAGCTGTTTTTT CASSPVSGTGELFF
NA TRBJ2-1 NA TRBV7-6 TGTGCCAGCAGCTTAGGACAGCACAATGAGCAGTTCTTC CASSLGQHNEQFF
NA TRBJ2-6 many TRBV12-3/TRBV12-4 TGTGCCAGCACCGGAGGTGTTTTCTCTGGGGCCAACGTCCTGACTTTC CASTGGVFSGANVLTF
TRBD1 TRBJ1-2 many TRBV6-2/TRBV6-3 TGTGCCAGCAGTTCTACAGGGGGACACTATGGCTACACCTTC CASSSTGGHYGYTF
TRBD2 TRBJ2-1 NA TRBV6-2/TRBV6-3 TGTGCCAGCAGTTATTCCGGGACTAGCGGGGGAAGTTTGGGTGAGCAGTTCTTC CASSYSGTSGGSLGEQFF
NA TRBJ2-3 few TRBV6-5 TGTGCCAGCAGTTACGCCCGCACTAGCACAGATACGCAGTATTTT CASSYARTSTDTQYF
TRBD1 TRBJ1-5 NA TRBV6-2/TRBV6-3 TGTGCCAGCAGTTACCCGGCAGGGGGTATCGATCAGCCCCAGCATTTT CASSYPAGGIDQPQHF
TRBD2 TRBJ2-3 few TRBV3-1 TGTGCCAGCAGCCAAGGTCCAGCGGGGGCGACCGATACGCAGTATTTT CASSQGPAGATDTQYF
NA TRBJ2-7 few TRBV20-1 TGCAGTGCTGTCTCGGGCGGAGAGTACGAGCAGTACTTC CSAVSGGEYEQYF
NA TRBJ2-7 NA TRBV2 TGTGCCAGCAGTAGGAGCGCCTGGGGCCTCGAGCAGTACTTC CASSRSAWGLEQYF
TRBD1 TRBJ2-3 NA TRBV29-1 TGCAGCGGTTCACAGGGGACGCTAAGCACAGATACGCAGTATTTT CSGSQGTLSTDTQYF
NA TRBJ1-1 few TRBV7-2 TGTGCCAGCAGCTTAAAAGGGTGGGAAGCTTTCTTT CASSLKGWEAFF
NA TRBJ2-4 many TRBV5-1 TGCGCCAGCAGCCCGGCCGCATTAGCCAAAAACATTCAGTACTTC CASSPAALAKNIQYF
TRBD2 TRBJ2-1 NA TRBV20-1 TGCAGTGGACTAGCGGGAGGTAGTGAGCAGTTCTTC CSGLAGGSEQFF